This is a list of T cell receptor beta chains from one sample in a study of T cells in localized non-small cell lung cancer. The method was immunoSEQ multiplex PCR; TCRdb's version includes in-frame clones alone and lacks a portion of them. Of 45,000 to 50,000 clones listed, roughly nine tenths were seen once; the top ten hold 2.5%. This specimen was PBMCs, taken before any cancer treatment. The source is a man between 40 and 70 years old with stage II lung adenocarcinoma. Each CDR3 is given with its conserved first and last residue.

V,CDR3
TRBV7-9,CASSSGTGHYEQYF
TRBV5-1,CASSLADRLSSYNEQFF
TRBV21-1,CASSNRGQGGGADTQYF
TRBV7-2,CASSFLTGVGETQYF
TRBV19,CASKPPRGSGNTGELFF
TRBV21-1,CASSKGSRQGPDGYTF
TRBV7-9,CASSLGQGGEKLFF
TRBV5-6,CASSLPSRANEQFF
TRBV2,CASTPLTSGGGGRRFF
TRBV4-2,CASSQAGLVSNEQYF
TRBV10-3,CAISYGTSGSEQYF
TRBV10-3,CAIKGGDLGKLFF
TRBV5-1,CASSLVGTARDTEAFF
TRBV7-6,CASSSTDGGEETQYF
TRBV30,CAWSRHSNTEAFF
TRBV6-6,CASTLVGGTGELFF
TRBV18,CASSPGRGANQPQHF
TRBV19,CASKGDGGREGTGELFF
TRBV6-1,CASSEALENWKFF
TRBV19,CASTPVGGAYNEQFF
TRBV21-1,CASSNLQPAYEQYF
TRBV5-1,CASSFNPLGDWAKNIQYF
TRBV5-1,CASSRGQGYGYTF
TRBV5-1,CASSLSPGMNTEAFF
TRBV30,CAWTLGDTGELFF
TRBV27,CASRSKTGPGGYTF
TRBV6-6,CASSPGTPSNQPQHF
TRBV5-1,CASSSVGSSSTDTQYF
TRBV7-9,CASSLTDFYEQYF
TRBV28,CASSYRQGEQPQHF
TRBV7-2,CASSSAGLAGGREQFF
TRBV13,CASSLGEGLNYGYTF